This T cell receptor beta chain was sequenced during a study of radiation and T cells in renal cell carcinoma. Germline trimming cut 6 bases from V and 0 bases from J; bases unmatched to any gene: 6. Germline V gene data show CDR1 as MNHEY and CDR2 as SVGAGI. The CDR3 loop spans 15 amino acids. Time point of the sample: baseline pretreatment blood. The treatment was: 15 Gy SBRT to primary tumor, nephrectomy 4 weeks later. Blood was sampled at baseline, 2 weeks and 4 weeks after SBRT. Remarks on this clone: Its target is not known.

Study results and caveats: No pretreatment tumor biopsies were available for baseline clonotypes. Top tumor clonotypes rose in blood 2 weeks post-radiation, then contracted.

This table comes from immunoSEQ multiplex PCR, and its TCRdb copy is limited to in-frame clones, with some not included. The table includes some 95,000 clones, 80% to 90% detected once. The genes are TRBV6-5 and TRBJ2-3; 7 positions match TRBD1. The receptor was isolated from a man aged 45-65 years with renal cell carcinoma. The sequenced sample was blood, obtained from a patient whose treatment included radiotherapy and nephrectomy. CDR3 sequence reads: CASSATGISTDTQYF. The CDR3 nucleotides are TGTGCCAGCAGCGCGACAGGGATTAGCACAGATACGCAGTATTTT.